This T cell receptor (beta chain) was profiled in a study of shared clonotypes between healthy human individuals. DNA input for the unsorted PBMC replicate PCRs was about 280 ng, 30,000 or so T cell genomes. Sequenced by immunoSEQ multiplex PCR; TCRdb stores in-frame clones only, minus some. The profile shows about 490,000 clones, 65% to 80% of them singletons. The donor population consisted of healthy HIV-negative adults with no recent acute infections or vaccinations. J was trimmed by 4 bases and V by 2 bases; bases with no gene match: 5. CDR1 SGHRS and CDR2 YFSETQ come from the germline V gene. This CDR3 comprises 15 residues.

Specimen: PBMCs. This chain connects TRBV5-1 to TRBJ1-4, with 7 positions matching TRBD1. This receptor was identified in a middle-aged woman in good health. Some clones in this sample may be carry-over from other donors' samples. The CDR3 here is CASSFTGASNEKLFF. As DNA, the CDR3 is TGCGCCAGCAGCTTTACAGGGGCTAGTAATGAAAAACTGTTTTTT.